One and the same sample provided the 24 T cell receptor beta chains below, sequenced in a study of T cell responses to AZD1222 COVID-19 vaccine. Method: immunoSEQ multiplex PCR; TCRdb's copy keeps in-frame clones and lacks some. The sample has roughly 150,000 clones; 80% to 95% are singletons. Material: peripheral blood, obtained on day 0 of AZD1222 vaccination. The receptors stem from an adult in good health.

V is TRBV5-8 and J is TRBJ1-2; TRBD1 aligns across 10 bases. Unmatched junction bases numbered 6, after V lost 5 bases and J lost 2 bases. Germline V gene lookup returns CDR1 SGHTS and CDR2 YDEGEE. The CDR3 has 15 amino acids. The CDR3 protein is CASRGPGQGNYGYTF. The CDR3 region has the DNA TGTGCCAGCAGGGGGCCGGGACAGGGGAACTATGGCTACACCTTC.

The chain joins TRBV12-3 or TRBV12-4 to TRBJ2-7, with D hard to call. The CDR3 has 12 residues. V was trimmed by 7 bases and J by 2 bases, leaving 9 bases between them. The CDR3 region is CASKGRTYEQYF. The CDR3 DNA is TGTGCCAGCAAGGGCAGAACCTACGAGCAGTACTTC.

J is TRBJ1-1 and V is TRBV7-9; D call uncertain. The CDR3 runs to 14 residues. Germline lookup yields CDR1 SEHNR and CDR2 FQNEAQ (reference sequence). The V end lost 2 bases, the J end lost 0 bases, and 7 bases lay between the germline ends. The DNA for the CDR3 is TGTGCCAGCAGCTTATCTAGCATGAACACTGAAGCTTTCTTT. Encoded protein: CASSLSSMNTEAFF. Combining the CDR3 with reference TRBV7-9 and TRBJ1-1 gives the whole variable domain DTGVSQNPRHKITKRGQNVTFRCDPISEHNRLYWYRQTLGQGPEFLTYFQNEAQLEKSRLLSDRFSAERPKGSFSTLEIQRTEQGDSAMYLCASSLSSMNTEAFFGQGTRLTVV.

CDR3 nucleotide sequence: TGTGCCAGCAGCTCTGGGACTAGCGGGGGGGAGTCCTACAATGAGCAGTTCTTC. Amino acids: CASSSGTSGGESYNEQFF. V gene TRBV7-3 combines with J gene TRBJ2-1, with 16 positions matching TRBD2. CDR1 and CDR2 from the germline V gene are SGHTA and FQGTGA. Trimming at V came to 4 bases and at J to 1 base, leaving 4 bases not matched to a gene. The CDR3 sequence is 18 residues long.

CDR3 DNA: TGTGCCAGCAGCCAAGCAGGGACCAACACTGAAGCTTTCTTT. Residues: CASSQAGTNTEAFF. The chain combines TRBV3-1 (or the pseudogene TRBV3-2) with TRBJ1-1; TRBD1 is a possible D gene (5 bases). CDR1 and CDR2 (germline): LGHDT, YNNKEL (reference sequence). Trimming pared 1 base from V and 2 bases from J, leaving 8 bases between. The length of the CDR3 is 14 residues.

The genes are TRBV6-5 and TRBJ2-7, with 8 bases that match TRBD1. The V gene end was trimmed by 6 bases and the J gene end by 10 bases; junction bases not matched to a gene: 8. The CDR3 is 12 residues long. Per the germline V gene, CDR1 is MNHEY and CDR2 is SVGAGI. CDR3 sequence (DNA): TGTGCCAGCAGCTCTACGGACAGGGAACAGTACTTC. Residues: CASSSTDREQYF.

This clone was counted a few times. The chain has TRBV10-3 and TRBJ2-5, with D tentatively TRBD2 (5 bases). V lost 1 base and J lost 1, with 16 bases in between. CDR3 length: 17 residues. Germline CDR1 reads ENHRY; CDR2 reads SYGVKD. The CDR3 region is CAISEFLEAGPQETQYF. The CDR3 bases are TGTGCCATCAGTGAGTTTTTGGAGGCGGGCCCCCAAGAGACCCAGTACTTC.

This rearrangement joins TRBV2 to TRBJ1-4; D is perhaps TRBD1 (5 bases). The CDR3 covers 15 residues. The germline V and J ends were trimmed by 4 bases and 12 bases, with 21 bases remaining between them. CDR1 and CDR2 (germline): SNHLY, FYNNEI. This CDR3 is CASSVAGPRGEELFF. CDR3 coding DNA: TGTGCCAGCAGTGTAGCGGGACCGAGGGGCGAGGAACTGTTTTTT.

The chain is built from TRBV2 and TRBJ2-7; TRBD1 might be the D (6 bases). This CDR3 has 11 amino acids. Germline CDR1 SNHLY, CDR2 FYNNEI. V lost 7 bases, J lost 9 bases, and 13 bases lay in between. This chain's CDR3 is CASNAPRGQYF. The DNA for the CDR3 is TGTGCCAGCAATGCCCCCAGGGGGCAGTACTTC.

The chain links TRBV7-9 to TRBJ2-1; TRBD2 matches at 16 bases. From germline, CDR1 is SEHNR and CDR2 FQNEAQ (reference sequence). Trimming cost V 5 bases and J 7 bases; bases outside gene matches: 5. The CDR3 consists of 16 residues. The CDR3 is CASSLGTSGRVNEQFF. The CDR3 DNA reads as TGTGCCAGCAGCCTTGGGACTAGCGGGAGGGTGAATGAGCAGTTCTTC.

The rearrangement links TRBV19 to TRBJ1-6; D is unclear. CDR3 length equals 13 residues. With 9 bases removed from V and 10 bases from J, the gap between germline ends came to 16 bases. Germline lookup yields CDR1 LNHDA and CDR2 SQIVND (reference sequence). CDR3 nucleotides: TGTGCCAGCTCACAGAGGCTGTACTCACCCCTCCACTTT. Its protein product is CASSQRLYSPLHF.

The J gene is TRBJ2-5, the V gene TRBV4-1, with D perhaps matching TRBD2 (7 bases). This CDR3 is 17 amino acids long. Between the trimmed V and J ends, which lost 1 base and 2 bases, there was a span of 17 bases. CDR1 MGHRA and CDR2 YSYEKL come from the germline V gene. The CDR3 loop reads CASSQGGRESLQETQYF. The CDR3 DNA reads TGCGCCAGCAGCCAAGGGGGGCGGGAGAGCCTACAAGAGACCCAGTACTTC.

V and J are TRBV20-1 and TRBJ2-7; D is possibly TRBD2 (5 bases). CDR1 is DFQATT and CDR2 is SNEGSKA in the germline V gene (reference sequence). Trimming took off 6 bases at V and 5 bases at J, with 11 bases between the two ends. The CDR3 is made up of 11 amino acids. In DNA form, the CDR3 reads TGCAGTGCCGAGGGTGGGAACGAGCAGTACTTC. Protein product: CSAEGGNEQYF.

The chain recombines TRBV30 with TRBJ1-2; possibly TRBD1 for D (5 bases). The CDR3 length is 12 residues. Germline V lookup: CDR1 GTSNPN, CDR2 SVGIG (reference sequence). In DNA, the CDR3 is TGTGCTTCTTCAGGGCAGTTCTATGGCTACACCTTC. It specifies CASSGQFYGYTF.

The rearrangement links TRBV30 to TRBJ1-4; no firm D call. Trimming left V 3 bases short and J 3 bases short, with 11 bases between. This CDR3 comprises 14 residues. Germline values: CDR1 GTSNPN, CDR2 SVGIG (reference sequence). The CDR3 bases are TGTGCCTGGAGCGCCGGGGAGGCTAATGAAAAACTGTTTTTT. It translates to CAWSAGEANEKLFF.

This chain joins TRBV10-3 and TRBJ2-7; the match to TRBD1 covers 7 bases. Germline V gene sequence: CDR1 ENHRY, CDR2 SYGVKD. Trimming took 4 bases from V and 7 from J; bases not matched to a gene: 19. CDR3 length: 17 amino acids. The CDR3 is CAISGRDRDSQAREQYF. The CDR3 coding sequence is TGTGCCATCAGTGGGCGAGACCGGGACAGCCAAGCGAGGGAGCAGTACTTC.

This clone was seen a handful of times. The chain uses TRBV5-4 and TRBJ2-7, with a possible D match to TRBD1 (6 bases). Germline V gene sequence: CDR1 SGHNT, CDR2 YYREEE (reference sequence). This CDR3 comprises 13 residues. V was pared by 5 bases and J by 1 base, with 10 bases between. As DNA, the CDR3 is TGTGCCAGCAGAAGCAGGGGTTCCTACGAGCAGTACTTC. Protein product: CASRSRGSYEQYF.

This clone was recorded once. The rearrangement joins TRBV11-2 to TRBJ2-5; 13 bases fit TRBD2. Germline trimming cut 5 bases from V and 5 bases from J; bases unmatched to any gene: 11. CDR1 SGHAT and CDR2 FQNNGV come from the germline V gene. This CDR3 comprises 17 residues. CDR3 sequence (DNA): TGTGCCAGCAGCCGCGGGGTGACTAGCGGGGGGTGGGAGACCCAGTACTTC. Translated: CASSRGVTSGGWETQYF.

This clone has just a few counts. The chain combines TRBV29-1 with TRBJ2-7, with 7 bases fitting TRBD2. Germline values: CDR1 SQVTM, CDR2 ANQGSEA. The CDR3 totals 13 residues. The V gene end was trimmed by 6 bases and the J gene end by 3 bases; junction bases not matched to a gene: 8. The CDR3 sequence is CSVLEREGYEQYF. In DNA form, the CDR3 reads TGCAGCGTGCTGGAGAGGGAGGGCTACGAGCAGTACTTC.

J is TRBJ1-3 and V is TRBV29-1; D may be TRBD1 (6 bases). The CDR3 length is 14 residues. CDR1 is SQVTM and CDR2 is ANQGSEA in the germline V gene. V lost 6 bases to trimming and J lost 2 bases, with 14 bases between them. The CDR3, as DNA: TGCAGCGTCAGAAGGGGGGGCCCTGGAAACACCATATATTTT. Amino acid sequence: CSVRRGGPGNTIYF.

The J gene is TRBJ1-3, the V gene TRBV6-6; unclear D gene. Germline V lookup: CDR1 MNHNY, CDR2 SVGAGI (reference sequence). Trimming cost V 6 bases and J 3 bases, with 6 bases left between them. CDR3 length: 12 amino acids. CDR3 in amino acids: CASSYGGNTIYF. The CDR3 DNA reads TGTGCCAGCAGCTACGGTGGAAACACCATATATTTT.

The rearrangement joins TRBV14 to TRBJ2-3; 9 bases are a match to TRBD2. Trimming at V came to 0 bases and at J to 0 bases, leaving 7 bases not matched to a gene. Germline CDR1 reads SGHDN; CDR2 reads FVKESK. This CDR3 is built from 18 residues. The CDR3: CASSQELSGRASTDTQYF. In DNA, the CDR3 is TGTGCCAGCAGCCAAGAGCTTAGCGGGAGAGCTAGCACAGATACGCAGTATTTT.

This rearrangement joins TRBV4-1 to TRBJ2-1; D may be TRBD2 (6 bases). Trimming stripped 4 bases from V and 7 bases from J, with 14 bases between. This CDR3 is built from 14 residues. Germline CDR1 is MGHRA and CDR2 is YSYEKL. The CDR3 spells CASSRTGVGNEQFF. The CDR3 DNA sequence: TGCGCCAGCAGCCGGACGGGAGTAGGGAATGAGCAGTTCTTC.

This chain uses TRBV3-1 (or the pseudogene TRBV3-2) with TRBJ1-2; D is possibly TRBD1 (5 bases). Trimming removed 0 bases from V and 5 bases from J, with 19 bases in between. Germline CDR1 is LGHDT and CDR2 is YNNKEL (reference sequence). The CDR3 covers 17 residues. CDR3 coding DNA: TGTGCCAGCAGCCAAGACCGACTCTTAGTGGGGGGTTATGGCTACACCTTC. This gives the protein CASSQDRLLVGGYGYTF.